The TCR beta chain described here comes from a study of CD8+ T cells in alopecia areata. Study-wide background: Twice a day, 5 to 10 mg of oral tofacitinib was administered to treated patients. Tofacitinib continued for 6 to 18 months and was then withheld for 6 months.

CDR1 and CDR2 (germline): MNHNS, SASEGT. Trimming took 3 bases from V and 1 from J; bases not matched to a gene: 5. The CDR3 length is 16 residues. Study findings and constraints: Normal scalp had lower clonality than lesional scalp, with alopecia totalis/universalis lesions showing this most strongly.

As to this clone: The antigen remains unidentified.

The treatment: oral pan-JAK inhibitor, 5-10 mg twice daily. Lesional scalp punch biopsies and peripheral blood came from alopecia areata patients. The authors extracted RNA and reverse transcribed it into cDNA as the sequencing template. TCRdb keeps only in-frame clones here, not all; method: immunoSEQ multiplex PCR. The table lists under 250,000 clones, approximately 67% of them singletons. The clonotype comes from a human donor with alopecia areata. The sequencing here drew on CD4+ T cells sorted from blood, taken between weeks 44 and 45, from a patient treated with tofacitinib. This sequence joins TRBV6-1 and TRBJ2-5; 10 nucleotides match TRBD2. CDR3 loop: CASSDGLAGVQETQYF. The CDR3 bases are TGTGCCAGCAGTGACGGTCTAGCGGGGGTCCAAGAGACCCAGTACTTC.